Listed here are 24 T cell receptor beta chains from one sample, sequenced in a study of OX40 agonist ivuxolimab in advanced cancers. Receptor amplification or capture employed the immunoSEQ multiplex PCR assay. Not all clones reach the TCRdb copy of this immuneACCESS table, which keeps in-frame sequences only. Checked studies attribute under half of the gap to unresolved V genes and leave the rest unexplained. In all, the sample holds 30,000 or so clones, and 85% to 95% of those were seen once. The ten largest make up more than 25% of the sample. Specimen: CD4+ or CD8+ T cells sorted from blood, collected in a trial of the OX40 agonist ivuxolimab. Source of these receptors: an adult with an advanced solid tumor such as melanoma, head and neck, liver or kidney cancer.

This clone has just one count. The chain carries TRBV7-9 and TRBJ2-7; maybe TRBD1 (5 bases). Germline CDR1 reads SEHNR; CDR2 reads FQNEAQ (reference sequence). The CDR3 contains 14 residues. Trimming removed 1 base at V and 5 bases at J, with 12 bases between. In DNA, the CDR3 is TGTGCCAGCAGCTTAGGGCAGGGTTCAGACGAGCAGTACTTC. The encoded protein is CASSLGQGSDEQYF.

The chain combines TRBV5-1 with TRBJ1-1; perhaps TRBD1 as D (5 bases). CDR1 SGHRS and CDR2 YFSETQ come from the germline V gene. Trimming shortened V by 3 bases and J by 6 bases, and 9 bases separated the two germline ends. The CDR3 consists of 12 residues. CDR3 in amino acids: CASSSEGPEAFF. As DNA, the CDR3 is TGCGCCAGCAGCTCCGAGGGGCCTGAAGCTTTCTTT.

The chain recombines TRBV9 with TRBJ2-7, with D uncertain. Germline CDR1 and CDR2: SGDLS and YYNGEE. The CDR3 covers 14 residues. V lost 0 bases and J 4 bases, leaving 11 bases between the germline ends. The CDR3 nucleotides read TGTGCCAGCAGCGTAGTCCCCCTCTTATACGAGCAGTACTTC. Protein sequence: CASSVVPLLYEQYF.

This clone has a handful of counts. This sequence joins TRBV6-5 and TRBJ1-2, with a weak D call TRBD1 (6 bases). This CDR3 has 15 amino acids. V shed 0 bases and J shed 5 bases, with 13 bases lying between them. The germline gives CDR1 MNHEY, CDR2 SVGAGI. The CDR3 coding sequence is TGTGCCAGCAGTTACTCCCCAGGGGACCATTATGGCTACACCTTC. Its protein is CASSYSPGDHYGYTF.

The J gene is TRBJ2-2, the V gene TRBV11-2; D is perhaps TRBD1 or TRBD2 (5 bases each). The CDR3 extends over 13 amino acids. V gave up 10 bases and J gave up 9 bases, with 18 bases separating them. CDR1 is SGHAT, CDR2 FQNNGV, per germline. The CDR3 DNA sequence: TGTGCCACCGCGGAAACCGTGGGACGGGAGCTGTTTTTT. It translates to CATAETVGRELFF.

The rearrangement links TRBV25-1 to TRBJ2-7; TRBD2 might be the D (5 bases). The CDR3 has 14 amino acids. The V end lost 2 bases, the J end lost 5 bases, and 13 bases lay between the germline ends. Germline V gene sequence: CDR1 MGHDK, CDR2 SYGVNS. CDR3 DNA: TGTGCCAGCAGTGAACGAGGGAAAGTGGACGAGCAGTACTTC. Translated: CASSERGKVDEQYF.

This rearrangement joins TRBV28 to TRBJ2-3, with 8 bases aligning to TRBD2. Germline values: CDR1 MDHEN, CDR2 SYDVKM. Trimming cost V 4 bases and J 6 bases; bases outside gene matches: 12. The CDR3 extends over 16 amino acids. The CDR3 reads CASSSNTGLVVDTQYF. As DNA, the CDR3 is TGTGCCAGCAGTTCCAACACGGGACTAGTTGTTGATACGCAGTATTTT. The variable domain in full, with the rest retrieved from reference TRBV28 and TRBJ2-3, is DVKVTQSSRYLVKRTGEKVFLECVQDMDHENMFWYRQDPGLGLRLIYFSYDVKMKEKGDIPEGYSVSREKKERFSLILESASTNQTSMYLCASSSNTGLVVDTQYFGPGTRLTVL.

V and J are TRBV28 and TRBJ2-7; no reliable D call. Trimming took 2 bases from V and 0 from J, leaving 8 bases between them. The germline V gene encodes CDR1 MDHEN and CDR2 SYDVKM. This CDR3 contains 14 residues. The CDR3 DNA follows: TGTGCCAGCAGTTTACTCGAAAGCTCCTACGAGCAGTACTTC. Its translation is CASSLLESSYEQYF.

The chain uses TRBV28 and TRBJ2-7; either TRBD1 or TRBD2 may supply D (6 bases each). CDR3 length equals 13 residues. V lost 8 bases, J lost 2 bases, and 13 bases lay in between. Germline CDR1 is MDHEN and CDR2 is SYDVKM. The CDR3, as DNA: TGTGCCAGCCGAGAGAGGGGGGCCTACGAGCAGTACTTC. This encodes CASRERGAYEQYF.

The V call is TRBV27, the J call TRBJ2-4; D remains ambiguous. CDR3 length: 15 amino acids. With 5 bases removed from V and 0 bases from J, the gap between germline ends came to 11 bases. Germline CDR1 MNHEY, CDR2 SMNVEV (reference sequence). In DNA form, the CDR3 reads TGTGCCAGCAGTAGCCGATTTCTAGCCAAAAACATTCAGTACTTC. The encoded protein is CASSSRFLAKNIQYF.

This chain uses TRBV28 with TRBJ1-1; D is uncertain. Trimming took 6 bases from V and 3 from J, leaving 14 bases between them. Germline CDR1 and CDR2: MDHEN and SYDVKM. CDR3 length equals 14 residues. The CDR3 DNA reads as TGTGCCAGCAGCCTTACACGGCGGGACACTGAAGCTTTCTTT. It yields the protein CASSLTRRDTEAFF.

Concerning this clone itself: Germline and junction disagree at one end, which may indicate a read error. The V and J genes are TRBV7-3 and TRBJ1-2; D might be TRBD1 (6 bases). CDR1 and CDR2 from the germline V gene are SGHTA and FQGTGA. The CDR3 loop spans 14 amino acids. The CDR3 DNA follows: TGCGCCAGCAGCCAAGATAGAGGGGGCTATGGCTACACCTTC. Translated, it gives CASSQDRGGYGYTF.

The CDR3 DNA sequence: TGTGCCAGTAGTACCAGGCTATACAATGAGCAGTTCTTC. It specifies CASSTRLYNEQFF. The chain is built from TRBV19 and TRBJ2-1; D call uncertain. Per the germline V gene, CDR1 is LNHDA and CDR2 is SQIVND (reference sequence). Between the trimmed V and J ends, which lost 4 bases and 4 bases, there was a span of 8 bases. CDR3 size: 13 residues.

The chain carries TRBV27 and TRBJ1-1; TRBD1 agrees at 9 bases. Per germline, CDR1 MNHEY and CDR2 SMNVEV (reference sequence). V lost 5 bases, J lost 3 bases, and 4 bases stayed unmatched. The CDR3 sequence is 14 residues long. CDR3 nucleotide sequence: TGTGCCAGCAGTCCCCGGACAGGGGACACTGAAGCTTTCTTT. Protein sequence: CASSPRTGDTEAFF.

DNA for the CDR3: TGTGCCAGTAGTACACAAGGCAATTCACCCCTCCACTTT. It specifies CASSTQGNSPLHF. The chain is built from TRBV19 and TRBJ1-6; no clear D. The germline V gene encodes CDR1 LNHDA and CDR2 SQIVND (reference sequence). CDR3 length: 13 amino acids. V was pared by 4 bases and J by 7 bases, with 8 bases between.

The V gene is TRBV19, the J gene TRBJ1-5; unclear D gene. Germline-derived CDR1 and CDR2 are LNHDA and SQIVND (reference sequence). Deletions cut 6 bases from V and 3 bases from J, with 6 bases between. This CDR3 comprises 12 residues. CDR3 region: CASRGPNQPQHF. The DNA for the CDR3 is TGTGCCAGTAGGGGCCCCAATCAGCCCCAGCATTTT.

The chain is built from TRBV6-1 and TRBJ2-5, with TRBD1 identical over 7 bases. The length of the CDR3 is 14 residues. The junction had 5 bases not matched to a gene; V was cut back by 4 bases and J by 3 bases. CDR1 and CDR2 from the germline V gene are MNHNS and SASEGT. The CDR3 coding sequence is TGTGCCAGCAGTGGACAGGGTAGCGAAGAGACCCAGTACTTC. Protein product: CASSGQGSEETQYF.

The CDR3 spells CASSQMSGQQETQYF. CDR3 DNA: TGCGCCAGCAGCCAAATGAGTGGACAGCAAGAGACCCAGTACTTC. This sequence joins TRBV4-1 and TRBJ2-5; tentative D call: TRBD1 (6 bases). The CDR3 loop spans 15 amino acids. The germline CDR1 and CDR2 sequences are MGHRA and YSYEKL. The V gene lost 2 bases and the J gene lost 2 bases, with 12 bases spanning the gap.

The V and J genes are TRBV19 and TRBJ2-1; 11 nucleotides line up with TRBD2. Germline V gene lookup returns CDR1 LNHDA and CDR2 SQIVND (reference sequence). The CDR3 extends over 15 amino acids. The V and J ends lost 6 bases and 5 bases, in that order; junction bases with no gene match: 6. The CDR3 bases are TGTGCCAGTAGCTCCGGGACTAGCGGCGACAATGAGCAGTTCTTC. It yields the protein CASSSGTSGDNEQFF.

The chain employs TRBV28 and TRBJ1-1; 8 positions match TRBD1. The CDR3 covers 15 residues. In germline, CDR1 is MDHEN, CDR2 SYDVKM. Unmatched junction bases numbered 5, after V lost 3 bases and J lost 2 bases. The chain's CDR3 is CASSFPGQANTEAFF. CDR3 in DNA: TGTGCCAGCAGTTTTCCGGGACAGGCAAACACTGAAGCTTTCTTT.

The chain combines TRBV7-9 with TRBJ2-1, with TRBD1 matching 9 bases. This CDR3 comprises 16 residues. Germline V lookup: CDR1 SEHNR, CDR2 FQNEAQ (reference sequence). V trimming: 3 bases; J trimming: 4 bases; junction bases outside the gene matches: 7. CDR3 coding DNA: TGTGCCAGCAGCTTTTACAGGGGGCCGCTATACAATGAGCAGTTCTTC. This sequence encodes CASSFYRGPLYNEQFF.

This chain joins TRBV6-5 and TRBJ1-1; D is unclear. Germline V gives CDR1 MNHEY, CDR2 SVGAGI. V was shortened by 0 bases and J by 3 bases, with 11 bases between the two germline ends. The CDR3 length is 15 residues. Here the CDR3 DNA reads TGTGCCAGCAGTTACTCAGAGTTAGTGGACACTGAAGCTTTCTTT. Translated, it gives CASSYSELVDTEAFF.

CDR3 loop: CASSQQEGTAGYEQYF. In DNA, the CDR3 is TGCGCCAGCAGCCAACAGGAGGGGACGGCTGGCTACGAGCAGTACTTC. The chain employs TRBV4-3 and TRBJ2-7, with D possibly matching TRBD2 (6 bases). V lost 2 bases to trimming and J lost 3 bases, with 17 bases between them. CDR3 length: 16 residues. Germline values: CDR1 LGHNA, CDR2 YSLEER.

This clone was seen a handful of times. V and J are TRBV25-1 and TRBJ1-2; no reliable D call. Germline assignment: CDR1 MGHDK and CDR2 SYGVNS. V was trimmed by 2 bases and J by 4 bases, leaving 8 bases between them. CDR3 length: 13 amino acids. CDR3 sequence reads: CASSEGRIYGYTF. The DNA of the CDR3 is TGTGCCAGCAGTGAAGGACGGATCTATGGCTACACCTTC.